This T cell receptor beta chain was recovered during a study of read filtering for tumor transcriptome and immune sequencing (dated by TCRdb to the early 2020s). In the study overall: The cohort was composed of 16 to 20 male and roughly 13 female patients, with a mean age of approximately 66 years and an age range of about 47 to 80. By revised international staging, eight or nine patients were R-ISS I, under 20 were R-ISS II and over five were R-ISS III. After DNase treatment, whole-transcriptome libraries were prepared using the TruSeq RNA Access Library Prep Kit. TCR-region mapped reads per sample ranged from about 4 to 10.27 million with IR-seq versus only about 85 to 1,300 with RNA-seq. The study compared TCR repertoires from targeted immune repertoire sequencing and bulk whole-transcriptome sequencing run on the same bone marrow samples. One main goal was a read-filtering strategy for immune repertoire data, in particular deciding whether clonotypes backed by only one read should be removed.

Bone marrow was sampled from every patient at the time of active disease. Isolation of bone marrow mononuclear cells was performed by Ficoll-Hypaque density gradient centrifugation. Myeloma plasma cells were removed and CD138-negative cells were collected by negative selection after labeling with CD138 magnetic microbeads on a MACS separator. Purity of the isolated cells was checked by flow cytometry on an Attune NxT using CD138 antibodies. Total RNA was extracted using TRIzol reagent and was quantified on a NanoDrop spectrophotometer. For each patient, paired RNA-seq and IR-seq were run on the CD138-negative bone marrow sample from that patient. Ten or more counts support this clonotype. Its cognate antigen has yet to be identified. No much larger clone exists at a distance of one base, and base qualities are not known. TCR libraries were built from approximately 0.4 ug RNA with the Immunoverse kit, using molecular barcoded adaptors covering alpha/delta and beta/gamma chains. TCR library preparation was performed with the same RNA that was used for transcriptome sequencing. TCR libraries were sequenced on an Illumina HiSeq 4000 with 2 x 150 cycles. The authors' analysis ran thus. With MiXCR, TCR reads were aligned to human V, D, J and C references and assembled into CDR3 clonotypes, with quality filtering and error correction included. Clonotype counts and gene usage diversity were analyzed with the tcR package in R. Raw mapping reads were checked after the RNA-seq reads had been mapped by STAR aligner version 2.5.3a onto the human GRCh37 genome. To test how sequencing depth affects detected clonotypes, IR-seq fastq files were randomly downsampled with Seqtk 1.3. The public reads were reanalyzed by TCRdb: fastp trimming at Q25, MiXCR alignment, in-frame beta chains only. Rows matching on CDR3 protein sequence are summarized as one entry with the most common DNA and genes. These V and J calls rely on TCRdb rather than the paper's analysis. In all, the sample holds tens of thousands of distinct CDR3 sequences, and around 20% of those were seen once. 16% of the sample is in the top ten clones.

V sheds 7 bases and J sheds 0 bases, leaving 13 bases between their ends. Counted from cysteine to phenylalanine, this CDR3 has 15 amino acids. Just the 45-base CDR3 DNA is kept, in frame starting at base 1. As encoded in the germline V gene (reference sequence), CDR1 is LNHDA while CDR2 is SQIVND. Overall results and qualifications from the work: Clonotypes were captured by IR-seq at much higher depth and more reliably than by RNA-seq, and smaller IR-seq throughput was sufficient for identification of most shared clonotypes. The sorted CD138-negative fraction was a mixed bone marrow immune population, not purified T cells. When single-read clonotypes were removed, the proportions of shared clonotypes in IR-seq and RNA-seq correlated more strongly. Single-read clonotypes made up around 82% of clonotypes but only roughly 3.6% of total reads in IR-seq, compared with just under 75% of clonotypes and 35% to 55% of reads in RNA-seq.

The rearrangement combines TRBV19 with TRBJ1-5; TRBD1 is perhaps the D gene, given 6 matching bases. The sample was a population of CD138-negative cells sorted from bone marrow. This specimen's cell subset or site label, interpreted: bone marrow mononuclear cells depleted of CD138+ plasma/myeloma cells by negative magnetic selection. This sequence originates from a donor at least 40 years old with multiple myeloma. At the DNA level, the sequence is TGTGCCAGTACAGACAGGCATTATAGCAATCAGCCCCAGCATTTT. It encodes CASTDRHYSNQPQHF.